This T cell receptor (beta chain) is drawn from a study of response to subunit inactivated influenza vaccine. TCRdb itself ran the RT-PCR reads through MiXCR, one entry per CDR3 protein. The sample lists roughly 190,000 distinct CDR3 sequences, more than 10% seen once, with 25% to 35% in the top ten. CDR3 length: 13 residues. Germline V gene lookup returns CDR1 MNHEY and CDR2 SVGEGT. Trimming took 2 bases from V and 3 from J, leaving 8 bases between them. In addition, the sample was reused for a study of T cells expressing NK-cell markers. In that study: Scientists made TCR beta cDNA using 5'RACE template switching with UMIs.

The chain recombines TRBV6-2 or TRBV6-3 with TRBJ2-7, with D uncertain. This sample comprised CD8+ T cells sorted from PBMCs, obtained roughly 12 days after vaccination. The clonotype originates from a man aged 50 or older who received an inactivated influenza vaccine. CDR3 sequence (DNA): TGTGCCAGCAGTTACGCGGATTTCTACGAGCAGTACTTC. Translated, it gives CASSYADFYEQYF.